Each of the 27 T cell receptor beta chains below was sequenced from the same sample in a study of CD8+ T cells in alopecia areata. Documented treatment: oral pan-JAK inhibitor, 5-10 mg twice daily. Reverse transcribed after extraction, RNA yielded cDNA as the sequencing template. Data came from immunoSEQ multiplex PCR; TCRdb stores just in-frame clones and leaves some out. The repertoire holds around 200,000 clones, with about three fifths as singletons. Sequencing was performed on CD8+ T cells sorted from blood, taken at week 24, from a patient treated with tofacitinib. Source of these receptors: a human donor with alopecia areata.

This sequence joins TRBV2 and TRBJ1-5; the D gene is possibly TRBD1 (6 bases). Germline CDR1 is SNHLY and CDR2 is FYNNEI. Trimming pared 1 base from V and 3 bases from J, leaving 10 bases between. The CDR3 covers 15 residues. The CDR3 sequence: CASSEGRTDNQPQHF. The CDR3 bases are TGTGCCAGCAGTGAAGGCCGGACAGACAATCAGCCCCAGCATTTT. The full variable domain, rest sourced from reference TRBV2 and TRBJ1-5, is EPEVTQTPSHQVTQMGQEVILRCVPISNHLYFYWYRQILGQKVEFLVSFYNNEISEKSEIFDDQFSVERPDGSNFTLKIRSTKLEDSAMYFCASSEGRTDNQPQHFGDGTRLSIL.

The V call is TRBV25-1, the J call TRBJ2-7; 8 bases fit TRBD1. The CDR3 loop spans 12 amino acids. V lost 8 bases and J lost 7; bases outside the gene matches: 7. Per the germline V gene, CDR1 is MGHDK and CDR2 is SYGVNS. CDR3 bases: TGTGCCAGCGGCTCAGGGGGCCTTGAGCAGTACTTC. This translates into CASGSGGLEQYF.

J is TRBJ2-1 and V is TRBV20-1; TRBD2 might be the D (6 bases). This CDR3 is 11 amino acids long. Germline V gene data show CDR1 as DFQATT and CDR2 as SNEGSKA (reference sequence). Trimming cost V 1 base and J 10 bases, with 8 bases left between them. The CDR3 here is CSARAAGEQFF. The DNA of the CDR3 is TGCAGTGCTAGAGCCGCGGGGGAGCAGTTCTTC.

V and J are TRBV27 and TRBJ1-2; D gene ambiguous. Trimming shortened V by 5 bases and J by 3 bases, and 10 bases separated the two germline ends. This CDR3 comprises 13 residues. The V gene's germline CDR1 is MNHEY and CDR2 SMNVEV (reference sequence). CDR3 in amino acids: CASSGERDYGYTF. DNA of the CDR3: TGTGCCAGCAGTGGGGAACGGGACTATGGCTACACCTTC.

The gene calls are TRBV5-1 and TRBJ1-6; D possibly corresponds to TRBD1 (6 bases). This CDR3 spans 15 amino acids. Germline V gene lookup returns CDR1 SGHRS and CDR2 YFSETQ. V was shortened by 0 bases and J by 13 bases, with 17 bases between the two germline ends. CDR3 sequence: CASSLDGTIADPLHF. CDR3 nucleotides: TGCGCCAGCAGCTTGGACGGGACAATCGCAGATCCCCTCCACTTT.

The chain combines TRBV9 with TRBJ1-3; D is perhaps TRBD1 (6 bases). The CDR3 covers 14 residues. V lost 4 bases and J lost 2, with 10 bases in between. CDR1 SGDLS and CDR2 YYNGEE come from the germline V gene. CDR3 in DNA: TGTGCCAGCAGCACAAACAGGGCTGGAAACACCATATATTTT. Amino acids: CASSTNRAGNTIYF.

The V gene is TRBV28, the J gene TRBJ2-7; 8 bases map to TRBD1. The germline CDR1 and CDR2 sequences are MDHEN and SYDVKM. This CDR3 has 13 residues. V trimming: 10 bases; J trimming: 4 bases; junction bases outside the gene matches: 9. The CDR3 DNA is TGTGCCATCAGACAGGGGATAGGATACGAGCAGTACTTC. Amino acids: CAIRQGIGYEQYF.

V and J are TRBV30 and TRBJ2-2; no clear D gene. This CDR3 contains 13 residues. Trimming shortened V by 3 bases and J by 5 bases, and 10 bases separated the two germline ends. Looked up from germline, CDR1 is GTSNPN and CDR2 is SVGIG (reference sequence). CDR3 DNA: TGTGCCTGGAGGGAAAAGATGACCGGGGAGCTGTTTTTT. It encodes CAWREKMTGELFF.

The chain couples TRBV30 to TRBJ2-1; TRBD1 is a possible D gene (6 bases). The germline V gene has CDR1 GTSNPN and CDR2 SVGIG (reference sequence). The CDR3 consists of 11 residues. Trimming cost V 1 base and J 9 bases, with 7 bases left between them. This CDR3 reads CAWSGGGEQFF. CDR3 in DNA: TGTGCCTGGAGTGGAGGGGGTGAGCAGTTCTTC. Combining the CDR3 with reference TRBV30 and TRBJ2-1 gives the whole variable domain SQTIHQWPATLVQPVGSPLSLECTVEGTSNPNLYWYRQAAGRGLQLLFYSVGIGQISSEVPQNLSASRPQDRQFILSSKKLLLSDSGFYLCAWSGGGEQFFGPGTRLTVL.

This clone appeared a few times. The chain uses TRBV7-2 and TRBJ2-1, with 7 bases fitting TRBD1. The trim removed 6 bases at V and 7 bases at J, leaving 6 bases unmatched. This CDR3 has 13 amino acids. CDR1 is SGHTA and CDR2 is FQGNSA in the germline V gene. CDR3 region: CASRVRGSNEQFF. The CDR3 DNA follows: TGTGCCAGCAGGGTCAGGGGGAGTAATGAGCAGTTCTTC.

V gene TRBV12-5 combines with J gene TRBJ2-1; 10 positions match TRBD1. This CDR3 comprises 14 residues. V dropped 6 bases and J dropped 7; count of bases not matched to a gene: 6. Germline CDR1 LGHNT, CDR2 FRNRAP. CDR3 DNA: TGTGCTAGTGGCCCCGGACAGGGGGAGAATGAGCAGTTCTTC. It codes for CASGPGQGENEQFF.

This clone was counted only a few times. The chain recombines TRBV29-1 with TRBJ1-2, with 8 bases aligning to TRBD1. CDR1 and CDR2 (germline): SQVTM, ANQGSEA. Trimming took 0 bases from V and 6 from J; bases not matched to a gene: 6. The CDR3 is made up of 14 amino acids. The CDR3 coding sequence is TGCAGCGTTGAAGAAGAGGGACAGGCCGATGGCTACACCTTC. Translation gives CSVEEEGQADGYTF. Complete variable domain (other parts from reference TRBV29-1 and TRBJ1-2): SAVISQKPSRDICQRGTSLTIQCQVDSQVTMMFWYRQQPGQSLTLIATANQGSEATYESGFVIDKFPISRPNLTFSTLTVSNMSPEDSSIYLCSVEEEGQADGYTFGSGTRLTVV.

The V gene is TRBV2, the J gene TRBJ2-5, with D hard to call. Per germline, CDR1 SNHLY and CDR2 FYNNEI. The germline V and J ends were trimmed by 7 bases and 5 bases, with 11 bases remaining between them. The CDR3 spans 12 residues. CDR3 region: CASMLVEETQYF. The DNA for the CDR3 is TGTGCCAGCATGTTAGTGGAGGAGACCCAGTACTTC.

This clone has a handful of counts. The chain employs TRBV29-1 and TRBJ1-2; 9 bases agree with TRBD1. The length of the CDR3 is 17 residues. The V gene end was trimmed by 1 base and the J gene end by 3 bases; junction bases not matched to a gene: 12. The V gene's germline CDR1 is SQVTM and CDR2 ANQGSEA. CDR3 DNA: TGCAGCGTTGAAGTCCTCGGGGACAGGGTTGTTGACTATGGCTACACCTTC. It encodes CSVEVLGDRVVDYGYTF.

This clone appeared a few times. This rearrangement joins TRBV29-1 to TRBJ2-7, with D possibly TRBD1 on 6 matching bases. The V gene lost 1 base and the J gene lost 3 bases, with 10 bases spanning the gap. CDR3 length equals 13 residues. Germline values: CDR1 SQVTM, CDR2 ANQGSEA. CDR3 sequence: CSVEGRGDYEQYF. The CDR3 region has the DNA TGCAGCGTTGAAGGCAGGGGTGACTACGAGCAGTACTTC.

The V gene is TRBV6-6, the J gene TRBJ2-7, with 7 bases that match TRBD2. Losses at the gene ends were 11 bases for V and 4 bases for J; bases not matched to a gene: 14. Germline loops: CDR1 MNHNY, CDR2 SVGAGI (reference sequence). This CDR3 has 14 residues. CDR3 nucleotides: TGTGCCGCAAACGGGGAGGGGTTAGCTTACGAGCAGTACTTC. This codes for CAANGEGLAYEQYF.

The chain is built from TRBV30 and TRBJ2-6, with 7 bases aligning to TRBD1. The germline V gene encodes CDR1 GTSNPN and CDR2 SVGIG (reference sequence). V lost 5 bases and J lost 2; bases outside the gene matches: 3. The CDR3 is 14 amino acids. CDR3 region: CAWLTGAGANVLTF. CDR3 coding DNA: TGTGCCTGGTTAACAGGGGCTGGGGCCAACGTCCTGACTTTC.

The V call is TRBV4-2, the J call TRBJ2-1; TRBD2 matches 12 bases. J lost 7 bases, V lost 3 bases, and 7 bases had no gene match. Germline V gene data show CDR1 as LGHNA and CDR2 as YNFKEQ. This CDR3 has 16 amino acids. The CDR3 sequence is CASSQDGLAGINEQFF. CDR3 nucleotide sequence: TGTGCCAGCAGCCAGGACGGACTAGCGGGGATTAATGAGCAGTTCTTC.

V is TRBV27 and J is TRBJ2-1; the D is unclear. CDR3 size: 13 residues. The germline V gene encodes CDR1 MNHEY and CDR2 SMNVEV (reference sequence). Trimming removed 5 bases from V and 6 bases from J, with 11 bases in between. The CDR3 sequence is CASSPTTLNEQFF. DNA of the CDR3: TGTGCCAGCAGTCCGACGACTCTCAATGAGCAGTTCTTC.

The chain employs TRBV19 and TRBJ1-4; the match to TRBD1 covers 7 bases. V dropped 5 bases and J dropped 4; count of bases not matched to a gene: 4. The CDR3 length is 14 residues. Looked up from germline, CDR1 is LNHDA and CDR2 is SQIVND (reference sequence). The CDR3 sequence: CASSPRDSNEKLFF. The CDR3 nucleotides are TGTGCCAGTAGTCCGCGGGACAGTAATGAAAAACTGTTTTTT.

The chain uses TRBV30 and TRBJ1-1; tentative D call: TRBD1 (6 bases). Trimming left V 0 bases short and J 8 bases short, with 10 bases between. Germline-derived CDR1 and CDR2 are GTSNPN and SVGIG (reference sequence). This CDR3 has 12 amino acids. This chain's CDR3 is CAWSVSGTEAFF. The CDR3 DNA reads as TGTGCCTGGAGTGTCTCGGGGACAGAAGCTTTCTTT.

The chain is built from TRBV4-1 and TRBJ2-1, with D hard to call. Germline V lookup: CDR1 MGHRA, CDR2 YSYEKL. There are 17 residues in the CDR3. V gave up 2 bases and J gave up 1 base, with 15 bases separating them. CDR3 in amino acids: CASSQKAWTASYNEQFF. CDR3 in DNA: TGCGCCAGCAGCCAAAAAGCGTGGACCGCTTCCTACAATGAGCAGTTCTTC.

The chain uses TRBV5-1 and TRBJ2-3; 8 bases line up with TRBD1. There are 14 residues in the CDR3. V was pared by 3 bases and J by 1 base, with 1 base of the junction left unmatched. CDR1 SGHRS and CDR2 YFSETQ come from the germline V gene. The CDR3 DNA follows: TGCGCCAGCAGCTCGGGACAGGGCACAGATACGCAGTATTTT. Amino acids: CASSSGQGTDTQYF. The full variable domain, with the rest looked up from reference TRBV5-1 and TRBJ2-3, is KAGVTQTPRYLIKTRGQQVTLSCSPISGHRSVSWYQQTPGQGLQFLFEYFSETQRNKGNFPGRFSGRQFSNSRSEMNVSTLELGDSALYLCASSSGQGTDTQYFGPGTRLTVL.

The gene calls are TRBV6-1 and TRBJ1-5, with TRBD1 identical over 7 bases. The CDR3 covers 15 residues. The ends lost 4 bases at V and 5 bases at J; junction bases unmatched: 8. CDR1 is MNHNS, CDR2 SASEGT, per germline. This chain's CDR3 is CASSAPGQYDQPQHF. CDR3 nucleotides: TGTGCCAGCAGTGCCCCGGGACAGTACGATCAGCCCCAGCATTTT.

This chain links TRBV30 with TRBJ1-2; no reliable D call. The CDR3 has 15 residues. The germline V and J ends were trimmed by 0 bases and 0 bases, with 11 bases remaining between them. In germline, CDR1 is GTSNPN, CDR2 SVGIG (reference sequence). CDR3: CAWSVVGPTNYGYTF. The CDR3 DNA reads as TGTGCCTGGAGTGTCGTCGGGCCTACTAACTATGGCTACACCTTC.

The genes are TRBV13 and TRBJ2-1, with 10 bases aligning to TRBD2. Germline V CDR1 and CDR2: PRHDT, FYEKMQ (reference sequence). CDR3 length equals 15 residues. With 0 bases clipped from V and 7 bases from J, the junction kept 3 bases outside the gene matches. Written as DNA, the CDR3 is TGTGCCAGCAGCTTAGGGGCTAGCGGGGGAAATGAGCAGTTCTTC. Residues: CASSLGASGGNEQFF.

The gene calls are TRBV30 and TRBJ2-1; TRBD1 agrees at 8 bases. The germline V gene encodes CDR1 GTSNPN and CDR2 SVGIG (reference sequence). Trimming took 5 bases from V and 3 from J; bases not matched to a gene: 15. The CDR3 has 17 amino acids. The CDR3 bases are TGTGCCTGGGAGGCGTCAGTACAGGGGGTGTACTACAATGAGCAGTTCTTC. It translates to CAWEASVQGVYYNEQFF.